This paragraph covers one T cell receptor beta chain sequence. The antigen is not known. These data come from a study of OX40 agonist ivuxolimab in advanced cancers. Overall study context: Six ivuxolimab dose levels, 0.01 to 10 mg/kg, were given intravenously every 2 weeks.

Trimming cost V 0 bases and J 8 bases, with 10 bases left between them. Germline V CDR1 and CDR2: SGHTA, FQGNSA. This CDR3 has 14 residues. TCRdb's table, derived via immunoSEQ multiplex PCR, lists solely in-frame clones and lacks some. This table holds around 44,000 clones, more than 75% found once. Study outcomes and limitations: CD4+ and CD8+ T cells in blood underwent clonal expansion by week 6 at 0.1 to 3.0 mg/kg.

The TCR was taken from an adult with an advanced solid tumor such as melanoma, head and neck, liver or kidney cancer. The chain joins TRBV7-2 to TRBJ1-4; unclear D gene. The sample here was CD4+ or CD8+ T cells sorted from blood, taken in a trial of the OX40 agonist ivuxolimab. The CDR3 nucleotides are TGTGCCAGCAGCTTAGCAGGGAGGCCAGAAAAACTGTTTTTT. Protein: CASSLAGRPEKLFF.